This TCR beta chain was profiled in a study of Graves' ophthalmopathy and Graves' hyperthyroidism. Exclusion covered patients with other autoimmune diseases or uncontrolled infections (as well as pregnancy or lactation). The CDR3 runs to 16 residues. Germline trimming cut 0 bases from V and 6 bases from J; bases unmatched to any gene: 9. Germline values: CDR1 DFQATT, CDR2 SNEGSKA (reference sequence). The authors amplified TCR beta CDR3 regions, and they did so from RNA transcripts for repertoire sequencing. The first-round RT-PCR employed HTBI primers together with the Qiagen OneStep RT-PCR kit. A multiplex PCR was then performed as the second round. TCRdb recomputed calls from the multiplex PCR reads with MiXCR, one row per CDR3 protein. Counted here are about 740,000 distinct CDR3 sequences, 35% to 50% occurring once; the ten biggest clones make up 40% to 55%.

Sequenced: peripheral blood. This TCR derives from an adult man with Graves' ophthalmopathy. V is TRBV20-1 and J is TRBJ1-5; 9 bases are shared with TRBD1. In DNA form, the CDR3 reads TGCAGTGCTAGAGATCCAGGGACAGGGAGCGCTCAGCCCCAGCATTTT. Translation gives CSARDPGTGSAQPQHF.